The T cell receptor (beta chain) under discussion was sequenced for a study of cytomegalovirus exposure and HLA in healthy donors. For the study at large: A later analysis reported the 90 to 150 validation repertoires used the same platform as the 550 to 700 first-cohort repertoires.

Data came from immunoSEQ multiplex PCR; TCRdb stores just in-frame clones and leaves some out. The sample includes around 190,000 clones, 80% to 85% of them seen just once. Findings and caveats of the study: The study designated 150 or so TCR beta chains cytomegalovirus-associated.

A note on this clone: Its target is unknown.

The length of the CDR3 is 15 residues. Germline V gene data show CDR1 as MGHRA and CDR2 as YSYEKL. V shed 0 bases, J shed 4 bases, and the junction held 5 bases outside the gene matches. V is TRBV4-1 and J is TRBJ1-2; TRBD1 aligns across 7 bases. The TCR comes from a woman younger than 45 in good health and CMV-seronegative. Sequenced material: PBMCs. The CDR3 reads CASSQDLQGGYGYTF. CDR3 DNA: TGCGCCAGCAGCCAAGACTTGCAGGGGGGCTATGGCTACACCTTC.